These 21 T cell receptor beta chains share one sample of origin, sequenced in a study of shared clonotypes between healthy human individuals. Here immunoSEQ multiplex PCR was the method, and the copy in TCRdb shows in-frame clones only, minus some. The sample has under 1,100,000 clones, about 76% seen once. Sequencing was performed on memory CD4+ T cells sorted from blood. Subset defined: CD45RA-negative fraction. Receptors originate from a man between 18 and 35 years old in good health.

CDR3 nucleotide sequence: TGTGCCAGCAGCTCCCGGGAGGGCCGGAACTACGAGCAGTACTTC. Its protein product is CASSSREGRNYEQYF. The V call is TRBV7-8, the J call TRBJ2-7, with 8 bases matching TRBD2. The germline gives CDR1 SGHVS, CDR2 FQNEAQ. Trimming took 4 bases from V and 3 from J; bases not matched to a gene: 8. The CDR3 extends over 15 amino acids.

This clone occurred many times. The chain uses TRBV10-2 and TRBJ2-7; a possible D gene is TRBD2 (6 bases). CDR3 length: 14 residues. Per the germline V gene, CDR1 is WSHSY and CDR2 is SAAADI. The V end lost 2 bases, the J end lost 6 bases, and 14 bases lay between the germline ends. CDR3 sequence (DNA): TGCGCCAGCAGTGAGCTTGGAGGGGCCGCCGAGCAGTACTTC. Its translation: CASSELGGAAEQYF.

This sequence joins TRBV15 and TRBJ2-5, with a tentative D call TRBD2 (5 bases). The germline V and J ends were trimmed by 0 bases and 3 bases, with 8 bases remaining between them. The CDR3 length is 14 residues. Germline V CDR1 and CDR2: LNHNV, YYDKDF (reference sequence). In DNA form, the CDR3 reads TGTGCCACCAGCAGAGATCGAGCGGAAGAGACCCAGTACTTC. Translating it yields CATSRDRAEETQYF.

This clone was seen a handful of times. The genes are TRBV11-2 and TRBJ2-1; maybe TRBD2 (6 bases). V shed 0 bases and J shed 10 bases, with 13 bases lying between them. The germline V gene encodes CDR1 SGHAT and CDR2 FQNNGV. The CDR3 consists of 14 residues. CDR3 sequence (DNA): TGTGCCAGCAGCTTAGATCGGGGGAAGGGGGAGCAGTTCTTC. Its translation: CASSLDRGKGEQFF.

CDR3 region: CASSLNRVGYNEQFF. In DNA, the CDR3 is TGTGCCAGCAGCTTAAACAGGGTGGGGTACAATGAGCAGTTCTTC. The chain combines TRBV7-3 with TRBJ2-1; maybe TRBD1 (6 bases). Germline values: CDR1 SGHTA, CDR2 FQGTGA. The CDR3 is made up of 15 amino acids. V was pared by 1 base and J by 4 bases, with 11 bases between.

CDR3 coding DNA: TGCGCCAGCAGCCAAGATAGCGGAATTAAGTACAATGAGCAGTTCTTC. Protein: CASSQDSGIKYNEQFF. The rearrangement uses TRBV4-3 and TRBJ2-1; tentatively, D is TRBD2 (6 bases). Germline CDR1 is LGHNA and CDR2 is YSLEER. This CDR3 comprises 16 residues. Trimming removed 0 bases at V and 4 bases at J, with 13 bases between.

The chain recombines TRBV18 with TRBJ1-1; D is unresolved. In germline, CDR1 is KGHSH, CDR2 LQKENI. V was shortened by 5 bases and J by 1 base, with 8 bases between the two germline ends. This CDR3 has 13 residues. The CDR3 region has the DNA TGTGCCAGCTCAGGTCAGACGAACACTGAAGCTTTCTTT. It is translated as CASSGQTNTEAFF.

With respect to this clone: The identical CDR3 is also encoded by other nucleotide sequences in the sample. The chain uses TRBV15 and TRBJ2-7; 7 bases agree with TRBD2. Per germline, CDR1 LNHNV and CDR2 YYDKDF (reference sequence). The junction had 4 bases not matched to a gene; V was cut back by 0 bases and J by 2 bases. This CDR3 is built from 15 residues. Here the CDR3 reads CATSREASGAYEQYF. CDR3 DNA: TGTGCCACCAGCAGAGAGGCTAGCGGTGCCTACGAGCAGTACTTC.

The chain recombines TRBV9 with TRBJ1-3; TRBD1 might be the D (6 bases). The CDR3 is made up of 14 amino acids. In germline, CDR1 is SGDLS, CDR2 YYNGEE. Between the trimmed V and J ends, which lost 1 base and 2 bases, there was a span of 7 bases. The CDR3 DNA follows: TGTGCCAGCAGCGTACGGGACACTGGAAACACCATATATTTT. It codes for CASSVRDTGNTIYF.

On this clone: This sample includes further DNA sequences coding for the same CDR3. The chain is built from TRBV10-3 and TRBJ1-1; D is unresolved. CDR3 size: 13 residues. The V gene lost 0 bases and the J gene lost 1 base, with 3 bases spanning the gap. Per the germline V gene, CDR1 is ENHRY and CDR2 is SYGVKD. This chain's CDR3 is CAISESQNTEAFF. CDR3 bases: TGTGCCATCAGTGAGTCTCAGAACACTGAAGCTTTCTTT.

The chain recombines TRBV9 with TRBJ2-1, with D perhaps given as TRBD1 or TRBD2 (5 bases each). The CDR3 spans 16 residues. V was pared by 0 bases and J by 1 base, with 11 bases between. CDR1 is SGDLS and CDR2 is YYNGEE in the germline V gene. The chain's CDR3 is CASSVVGVGSYNEQFF. In nucleotides, the CDR3 is TGTGCCAGCAGCGTAGTGGGGGTTGGTTCCTACAATGAGCAGTTCTTC. The entire variable domain, with the rest obtained from reference TRBV9 and TRBJ2-1, is as follows: DSGVTQTPKHLITATGQRVTLRCSPRSGDLSVYWYQQSLDQGLQFLIQYYNGEERAKGNILERFSAQQFPDLHSELNLSSLELGDSALYFCASSVVGVGSYNEQFFGPGTRLTVL.

The chain joins TRBV19 to TRBJ2-5, with D perhaps matching TRBD2 (5 bases). Per germline, CDR1 LNHDA and CDR2 SQIVND (reference sequence). The CDR3 extends over 14 amino acids. V dropped 4 bases and J dropped 1 base, with 10 bases sitting between them. The CDR3 is CASSTAVLQETQYF. The CDR3 region has the DNA TGTGCCAGTAGTACAGCGGTACTCCAAGAGACCCAGTACTTC.

V gene TRBV19 combines with J gene TRBJ2-1; D could derive from TRBD1 or TRBD2 (5 bases each). This CDR3 has 17 residues. V was pared by 3 bases and J by 4 bases, with 19 bases between. The germline gives CDR1 LNHDA, CDR2 SQIVND (reference sequence). The CDR3 nucleotides are TGTGCCAGTAGTATCCTCTCCGGGACGCCCGGGTACAATGAGCAGTTCTTC. Its translation is CASSILSGTPGYNEQFF.

The chain combines TRBV18 with TRBJ2-1; no clear D gene. The CDR3 covers 15 residues. Deletions cut 1 base from V and 2 bases from J, with 9 bases between. Germline assignment: CDR1 KGHSH and CDR2 LQKENI. The CDR3 DNA sequence: TGTGCCAGCTCACCACAGCAGAGTACCTACAATGAGCAGTTCTTC. This codes for CASSPQQSTYNEQFF.

The rearrangement links TRBV29-1 to TRBJ2-7; D call uncertain. CDR1 is SQVTM, CDR2 ANQGSEA, per germline. CDR3 length equals 13 residues. The V and J ends lost 4 bases and 0 bases respectively, with 10 bases between them. DNA for the CDR3: TGCAGCGTTGTAATTGGGTCCTCCTACGAGCAGTACTTC. Translated, it gives CSVVIGSSYEQYF.

DNA of the CDR3: TGTGCCTGGAGTGGTCTTAGGGGAAGGGGTGGCTACACCTTC. Protein sequence: CAWSGLRGRGGYTF. The gene calls are TRBV30 and TRBJ1-2; perhaps TRBD1 as D (5 bases). Germline assignment: CDR1 GTSNPN and CDR2 SVGIG (reference sequence). Trimming left V 1 base short and J 7 bases short, with 16 bases between. There are 14 residues in the CDR3.

Remarks on this clone: Additional DNA sequences in this sample encode the identical CDR3. The V call is TRBV2, the J call TRBJ2-1; 12 bases fit TRBD2. CDR1 SNHLY and CDR2 FYNNEI come from the germline V gene. V trimming: 6 bases; J trimming: 4 bases; junction bases outside the gene matches: 1. The CDR3 is 14 amino acids. DNA of the CDR3: TGTGCCAGCAGGGGGACTAGCGGGTACAATGAGCAGTTCTTC. Residues: CASRGTSGYNEQFF. Complete variable domain (other parts from reference TRBV2 and TRBJ2-1): EPEVTQTPSHQVTQMGQEVILRCVPISNHLYFYWYRQILGQKVEFLVSFYNNEISEKSEIFDDQFSVERPDGSNFTLKIRSTKLEDSAMYFCASRGTSGYNEQFFGPGTRLTVL.

The chain recombines TRBV28 with TRBJ2-1; the D is unclear. The V gene lost 4 bases and the J gene lost 4 bases, with 8 bases spanning the gap. Germline V gives CDR1 MDHEN, CDR2 SYDVKM. This CDR3 contains 13 residues. CDR3 sequence: CASSSGDYNEQFF. The CDR3 nucleotides are TGTGCCAGCAGTTCCGGAGATTACAATGAGCAGTTCTTC.

The CDR3 DNA sequence: TGTGCCAGCAGTTATGGGGGGAGCTATGGCTACACCTTC. As protein: CASSYGGSYGYTF. This chain uses TRBV6-5 with TRBJ1-2; a possible D gene is TRBD1 (5 bases). The germline V gene has CDR1 MNHEY and CDR2 SVGAGI. V was trimmed by 3 bases and J by 4 bases, leaving 9 bases between them. This CDR3 is 13 amino acids long.

V is TRBV2 and J is TRBJ1-6; D uncertain. V lost 11 bases to trimming and J lost 7 bases, with 15 bases between them. In germline, CDR1 is SNHLY, CDR2 FYNNEI. CDR3 length equals 13 residues. The chain's CDR3 is CAGGSQSNSPLHF. The CDR3, as DNA: TGTGCCGGTGGCAGCCAATCCAATTCACCCCTCCACTTT.

The V call is TRBV6-5, the J call TRBJ2-7, with a weak D call TRBD1 (7 bases). The length of the CDR3 is 14 residues. Germline-derived CDR1 and CDR2 are MNHEY and SVGAGI. The ends were cut back, 4 bases at V and 4 bases at J, with 14 bases in the middle. The CDR3, as DNA: TGTGCCAGCAGTTCAGGGGGGACTGGGTACGAGCAGTACTTC. It encodes CASSSGGTGYEQYF.